The 15 T cell receptor beta chains given below trace back to one sample, sequenced in a study of identical twins. TCRdb fed the 5' RACE reads into MiXCR, producing one record per CDR3 protein. The sample includes approximately 140,000 distinct CDR3 sequences, 3% to 4% of them seen just once. Sequenced material: memory T cells sorted from blood. The receptors come from a young man in good health.

Many counts were recorded for this clonotype. CDR3 coding DNA: TGTGCCGTCGGGGATTCACCCCTCCACTTT. It codes for CAVGDSPLHF. The chain combines TRBV10-3 with TRBJ1-6; D not resolved. The CDR3 covers 10 residues. Trimming pared 11 bases from V and 8 bases from J, leaving 7 bases between. CDR1 ENHRY and CDR2 SYGVKD come from the germline V gene.

This clonotype showed up many times. The chain combines TRBV28 with TRBJ1-5; perhaps TRBD1 as D (6 bases). The V gene's germline CDR1 is MDHEN and CDR2 SYDVKM. The CDR3 is 15 amino acids. V dropped 6 bases and J dropped 7 bases, with 19 bases sitting between them. CDR3 DNA: TGTGCCAGCAGGTCCCTTTTCCTGGGGGGCCAGCCCCAGCATTTT. Its protein is CASRSLFLGGQPQHF.

The CDR3 sequence is CASSLDYREGEAFF. The CDR3 DNA sequence: TGTGCCAGCAGCTTAGACTACAGGGAGGGTGAAGCTTTCTTT. V is TRBV7-2 and J is TRBJ1-1; the D gene is possibly TRBD1 (6 bases). This CDR3 contains 14 residues. Germline V lookup: CDR1 SGHTA, CDR2 FQGNSA. The V end lost 1 base, the J end lost 7 bases, and 13 bases lay between the germline ends.

At least ten counts were recorded for this clonotype. The chain uses TRBV6-4 and TRBJ2-6, with D perhaps TRBD1 (6 bases). This CDR3 is built from 16 residues. V was trimmed by 5 bases and J by 0 bases, leaving 11 bases between them. The germline V gene has CDR1 MRHNA and CDR2 SNTAGT. The CDR3 bases are TGTGCCAGCAGTCCCAACAGGGTCTCTGGGGCCAACGTCCTGACTTTC. This sequence encodes CASSPNRVSGANVLTF.

This clonotype was recorded at least ten times. This sequence joins TRBV5-1 and TRBJ1-1; 10 bases are a match to TRBD1. CDR3 length: 15 residues. Trimming cost V 4 bases and J 4 bases; bases outside gene matches: 7. Germline values: CDR1 SGHRS, CDR2 YFSETQ. In DNA form, the CDR3 reads TGCGCCAGCAGCAAACGACAGGGGGCTGGCACTGAAGCTTTCTTT. It is translated as CASSKRQGAGTEAFF.

This chain uses TRBV20-1 with TRBJ2-3; the D gene is possibly TRBD2 (5 bases). Trimming stripped 0 bases from V and 2 bases from J, with 9 bases between. In germline, CDR1 is DFQATT, CDR2 SNEGSKA (reference sequence). The CDR3 contains 14 residues. In DNA, the CDR3 is TGCAGTGCTAGAGACGGAGGACTCACAGATACGCAGTATTTT. Its translation: CSARDGGLTDTQYF.

There are many counts of this clonotype. CDR3 sequence: CSASAGGSTGELFF. CDR3 bases: TGCAGTGCTAGTGCGGGAGGGTCAACCGGGGAGCTGTTTTTT. The chain recombines TRBV20-1 with TRBJ2-2, with TRBD2 matching over 9 bases. Trimming cost V 3 bases and J 5 bases; bases outside gene matches: 4. Germline-derived CDR1 and CDR2 are DFQATT and SNEGSKA (reference sequence). This CDR3 contains 14 residues.

This clonotype was recorded a few times. The V and J genes are TRBV1 and TRBJ2-7; the table's D call of TRBD1 was not tested on the DNA. TRBV1 counts as a pseudogene. There are 15 residues in the CDR3. The CDR3 protein is CTSNPGTGGFYEQYV. CDR3 DNA: TGCACCAGCAACCCCGGGACAGGGGGCTTCTACGAGCAGTACGTC.

This clonotype was seen repeatedly, ten times or more. The chain carries TRBV7-3 and TRBJ2-5; maybe TRBD2 (6 bases). The CDR3 spans 14 residues. V lost 1 base and J lost 2, with 8 bases in between. Germline V gene sequence: CDR1 SGHTA, CDR2 FQGTGA. As DNA, the CDR3 is TGTGCCAGCAGCTTAATGGGGGGACAAGAGACCCAGTACTTC. Translation: CASSLMGGQETQYF.

This clonotype was seen repeatedly, ten times or more. The chain is built from TRBV15 and TRBJ2-5; tentatively, D is TRBD1 (5 bases). The CDR3 has 16 residues. Trimming took 3 bases from V and 4 from J, leaving 18 bases between them. CDR1 and CDR2 from the germline V gene are LNHNV and YYDKDF (reference sequence). The CDR3 region has the DNA TGTGCCACCAGCAGTCAAATGGGGCTAGTCGGAGAGACCCAGTACTTC. Translated: CATSSQMGLVGETQYF.

This clonotype was recorded at least ten times. CDR3 sequence reads: CASSQASGEQYF. The DNA for the CDR3 is TGCGCCAGCAGCCAAGCTAGTGGCGAGCAGTACTTC. The J gene is TRBJ2-7, the V gene TRBV4-3; D call uncertain. V was pared by 1 base and J by 6 bases, with 7 bases between. CDR1 LGHNA and CDR2 YSLEER come from the germline V gene. The CDR3 sequence is 12 residues long.

This clonotype was observed at least ten times. The chain carries TRBV5-1 and TRBJ2-4, with TRBD1 matching 8 bases. The CDR3 totals 18 residues. V was clipped by 0 bases and J by 1 base; unmatched bases: 9. In germline, CDR1 is SGHRS, CDR2 YFSETQ. DNA for the CDR3: TGCGCCAGCAGCTTGGCCCCGACAGGGGCGGGGGCCAAAAACATTCAGTACTTC. Its protein product is CASSLAPTGAGAKNIQYF. Full variable domain (missing parts from reference TRBV5-1 and TRBJ2-4): KAGVTQTPRYLIKTRGQQVTLSCSPISGHRSVSWYQQTPGQGLQFLFEYFSETQRNKGNFPGRFSGRQFSNSRSEMNVSTLELGDSALYLCASSLAPTGAGAKNIQYFGAGTRLSVL.

This clonotype was counted at least ten times. This chain joins TRBV5-1 and TRBJ2-3; 8 bases line up with TRBD1. The germline V gene encodes CDR1 SGHRS and CDR2 YFSETQ. The CDR3 totals 19 residues. J lost 3 bases, V lost 3 bases, and 18 bases had no gene match. Here the CDR3 reads CASSSGSGPQGASTDTQYF. The CDR3, as DNA: TGCGCCAGCAGCTCGGGATCTGGTCCTCAGGGGGCTTCGACAGATACGCAGTATTTT.

This clonotype was seen at least ten times. The chain carries TRBV13 and TRBJ2-1, with a possible D match to TRBD2 (5 bases). This CDR3 has 10 amino acids. V was shortened by 8 bases and J by 12 bases, with 11 bases between the two germline ends. Germline V gene data show CDR1 as PRHDT and CDR2 as FYEKMQ (reference sequence). DNA for the CDR3: TGTGCCAGCGGTCCCCGGGGGCAGTTCTTC. Its translation is CASGPRGQFF.

This clonotype was observed many times. The V gene is TRBV20-1, the J gene TRBJ2-1; 12 bases are shared with TRBD2. V lost 5 bases to trimming and J lost 3 bases; unmatched junction nucleotides: 5. Germline CDR1 reads DFQATT; CDR2 reads SNEGSKA (reference sequence). The CDR3 length is 15 residues. The CDR3 protein is CSAPETSGGYNEQFF. CDR3 DNA: TGCAGTGCTCCAGAGACTAGCGGGGGCTACAATGAGCAGTTCTTC.